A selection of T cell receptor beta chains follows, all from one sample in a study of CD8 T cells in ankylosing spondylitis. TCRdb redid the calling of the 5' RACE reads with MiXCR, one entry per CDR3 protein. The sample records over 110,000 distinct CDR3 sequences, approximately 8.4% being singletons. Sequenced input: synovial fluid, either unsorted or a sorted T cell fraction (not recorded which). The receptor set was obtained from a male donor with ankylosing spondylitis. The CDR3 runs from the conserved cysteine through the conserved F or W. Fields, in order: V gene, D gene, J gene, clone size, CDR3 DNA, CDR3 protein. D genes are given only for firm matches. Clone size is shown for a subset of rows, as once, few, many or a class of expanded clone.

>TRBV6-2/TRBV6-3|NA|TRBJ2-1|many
TGTGCCAGCAGTCCGAGGGCCAGAGAGCAGTTCTTC
CASSPRAREQFF
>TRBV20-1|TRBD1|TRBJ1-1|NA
TGCAGTGCTAGGGCCAGGACAGGGCGGACTGAAGCTTTCTTT
CSARARTGRTEAFF
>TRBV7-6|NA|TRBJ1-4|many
TGTGCCAGCAGCCCGTACAGTGCAACTAATGAAAAACTGTTTTTT
CASSPYSATNEKLFF
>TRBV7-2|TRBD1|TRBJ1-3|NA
TGTGCCAGCAGCTTAGGTTGGGACAGCTCTGGAAACACCATATATTTT
CASSLGWDSSGNTIYF
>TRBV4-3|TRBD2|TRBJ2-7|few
TGCGCCAGCAGCCAAGAACCCCCGACTAGCGGCTACTACGAGCAGTACTTC
CASSQEPPTSGYYEQYF
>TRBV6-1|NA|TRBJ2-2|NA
TGTGCCAGCAGCCCGGGGCCAGGGTATCAGCCCGGGGAGCTGTTTTTT
CASSPGPGYQPGELFF
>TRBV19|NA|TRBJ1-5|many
TGTGCCAGTAGTATGCTGATGGGGGGGGTTCAGCCCCAGCATTTT
CASSMLMGGVQPQHF
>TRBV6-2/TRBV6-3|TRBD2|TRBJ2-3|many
TGTGCCAGCAGTTATTACCCGGGACTAGTTGCGCAGTATTTT
CASSYYPGLVAQYF
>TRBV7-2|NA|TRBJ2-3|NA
TGTGCCAGCAGCTTTGGGGGGCAGGAGGGGCAGTATTTT
CASSFGGQEGQYF
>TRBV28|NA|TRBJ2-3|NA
TGTGCCAGCAGCAGCGGAGGAGATACGCAGTATTTT
CASSSGGDTQYF
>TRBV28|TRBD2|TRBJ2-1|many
TGTGCCAGCAGTACGGCTAGCGGGAGTTTTGTAAATGAGCAGTTCTTC
CASSTASGSFVNEQFF
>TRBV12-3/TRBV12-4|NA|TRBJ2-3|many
TGTGCCAGCAGCCGACAGTCGTGGGATACGCAGTATTTT
CASSRQSWDTQYF
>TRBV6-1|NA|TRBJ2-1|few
TGTGCCAGCAGTCTCACCATAATCGGGCGGAGTGAGCAGTTCTTC
CASSLTIIGRSEQFF
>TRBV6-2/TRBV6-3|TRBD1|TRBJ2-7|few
TGTGCCAGCAGAGGGACAGGGGGATACGAGCAGTACTTC
CASRGTGGYEQYF
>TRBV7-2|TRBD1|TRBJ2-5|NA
TGTGCCAGCAGCTTGGCAGGGGGCCTTGGAGAGACCCAGTACTTC
CASSLAGGLGETQYF
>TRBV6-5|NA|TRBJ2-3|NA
TGTGCCAGCAGTTACTCGAGCCTATTCCCCCAGTATTTT
CASSYSSLFPQYF
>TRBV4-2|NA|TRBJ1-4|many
TGTGCCAGCAGCGCAGGACAGAGAAATGAAAAACTGTTTTTT
CASSAGQRNEKLFF
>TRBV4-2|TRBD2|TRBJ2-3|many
TGTGCCAGCAGCCAAGATCAATCGGGAGGGGCAGATACGCAGTATTTT
CASSQDQSGGADTQYF